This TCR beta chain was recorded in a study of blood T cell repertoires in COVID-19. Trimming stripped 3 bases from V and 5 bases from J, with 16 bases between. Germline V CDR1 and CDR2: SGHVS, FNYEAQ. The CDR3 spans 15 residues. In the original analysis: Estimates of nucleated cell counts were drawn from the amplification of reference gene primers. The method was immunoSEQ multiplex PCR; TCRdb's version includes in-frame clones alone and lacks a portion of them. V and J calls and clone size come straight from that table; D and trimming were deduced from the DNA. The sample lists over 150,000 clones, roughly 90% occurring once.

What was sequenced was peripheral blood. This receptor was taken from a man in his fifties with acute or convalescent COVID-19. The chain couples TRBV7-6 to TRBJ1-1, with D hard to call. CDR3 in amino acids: CASSFGVAGGTEAFF. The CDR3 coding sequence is TGTGCCAGCAGCTTTGGGGTAGCGGGAGGTACTGAAGCTTTCTTT. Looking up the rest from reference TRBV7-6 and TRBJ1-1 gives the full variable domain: GAGVSQSPRYKVTKRGQDVALRCDPISGHVSLYWYRQALGQGPEFLTYFNYEAQQDKSGLPNDRFSAERPEGSISTLTIQRTEQRDSAMYRCASSFGVAGGTEAFFGQGTRLTVV.